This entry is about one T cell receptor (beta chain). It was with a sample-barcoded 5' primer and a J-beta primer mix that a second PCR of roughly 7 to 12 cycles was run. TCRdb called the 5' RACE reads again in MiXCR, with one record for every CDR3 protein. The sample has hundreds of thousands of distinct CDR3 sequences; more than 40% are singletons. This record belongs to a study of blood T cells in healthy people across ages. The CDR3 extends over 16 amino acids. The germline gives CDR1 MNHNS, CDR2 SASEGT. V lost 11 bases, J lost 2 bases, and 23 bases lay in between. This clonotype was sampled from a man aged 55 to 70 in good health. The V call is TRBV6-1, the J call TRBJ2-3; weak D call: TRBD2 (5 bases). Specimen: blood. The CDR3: CAGDIGPGIPTDTQYF. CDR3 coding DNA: TGTGCCGGCGATATAGGCCCGGGAATTCCCACAGATACGCAGTATTTT.